This TCR beta chain was observed in a study of blood T cell repertoires in COVID-19. Study background: COVID-19 samples from acute and convalescent phases originated in the United States, Italy and Spain. Sample material is recorded as cDNA or gDNA derived from T cells, B-cell-depleted T cells, or PBMCs.

In the authors' workflow: The assay estimated nucleated cells by amplifying reference gene primers. The data were produced by immunoSEQ multiplex PCR, yet TCRdb's version contains in-frame clones alone and is incomplete. That table gives V, J and clone size, and the DNA gave D and trimming. In the table there are roughly 79,000 clones, 65% to 85% of which are singletons. Germline CDR1 LGHNA, CDR2 YNFKEQ. The CDR3 loop spans 14 amino acids. J was trimmed by 3 bases and V by 4 bases; bases with no gene match: 6. The chain links TRBV4-2 to TRBJ2-7; TRBD1 matches 7 bases. The receptor's source is a man aged 45 to 65 with acute or convalescent COVID-19. The sample taken for sequencing was peripheral blood. As DNA, the CDR3 is TGTGCCAGCAGCCGTCCGGGACAGAGCTACGAGCAGTACTTC. Its translation: CASSRPGQSYEQYF.